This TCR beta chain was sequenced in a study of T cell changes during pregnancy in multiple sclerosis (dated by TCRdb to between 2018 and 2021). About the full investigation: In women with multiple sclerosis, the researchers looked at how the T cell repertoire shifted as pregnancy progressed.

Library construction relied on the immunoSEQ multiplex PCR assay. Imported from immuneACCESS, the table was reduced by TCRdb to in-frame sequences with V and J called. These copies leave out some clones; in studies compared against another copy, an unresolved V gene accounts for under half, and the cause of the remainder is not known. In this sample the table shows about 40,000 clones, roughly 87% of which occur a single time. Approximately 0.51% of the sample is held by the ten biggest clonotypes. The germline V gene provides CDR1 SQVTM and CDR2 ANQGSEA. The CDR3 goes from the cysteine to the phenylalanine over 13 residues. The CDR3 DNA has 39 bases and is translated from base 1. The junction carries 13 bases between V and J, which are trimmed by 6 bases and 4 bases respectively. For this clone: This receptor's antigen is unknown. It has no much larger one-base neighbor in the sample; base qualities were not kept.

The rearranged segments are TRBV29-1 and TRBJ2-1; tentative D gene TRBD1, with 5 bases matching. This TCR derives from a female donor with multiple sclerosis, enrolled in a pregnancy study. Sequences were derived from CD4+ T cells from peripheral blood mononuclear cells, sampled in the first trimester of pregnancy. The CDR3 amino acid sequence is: CSVERQGYNEQFF. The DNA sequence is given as TGCAGCGTGGAGCGTCAGGGATACAATGAGCAGTTCTTC.